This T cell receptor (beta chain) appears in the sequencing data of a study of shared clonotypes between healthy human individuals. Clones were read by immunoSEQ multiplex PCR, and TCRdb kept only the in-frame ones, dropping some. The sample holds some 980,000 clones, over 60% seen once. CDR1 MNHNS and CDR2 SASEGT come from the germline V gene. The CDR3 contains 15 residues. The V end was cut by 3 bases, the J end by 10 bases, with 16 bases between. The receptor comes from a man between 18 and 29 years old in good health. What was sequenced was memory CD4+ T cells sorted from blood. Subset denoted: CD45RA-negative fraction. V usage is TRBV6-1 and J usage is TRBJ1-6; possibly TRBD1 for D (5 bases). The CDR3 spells CASSEVGGWGSPLHF. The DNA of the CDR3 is TGTGCCAGCAGTGAGGTCGGTGGCTGGGGGTCACCCCTCCACTTT.